This entry lists 18 T cell receptor beta chains sequenced from one sample in a study of T cell changes during pregnancy in multiple sclerosis. Profiling relied on immunoSEQ multiplex PCR, and the TCRdb table lists in-frame clones only, not all of them. The sample holds 40,000 or so clones, more than 90% seen once. The sample here was peripheral blood, taken before pregnancy. The receptor source for this set is a female donor with multiple sclerosis, enrolled in a pregnancy study.

The rearrangement uses TRBV4-1 and TRBJ1-5; D is perhaps TRBD1 (6 bases). This CDR3 is 15 amino acids long. The V end lost 0 bases, the J end lost 11 bases, and 17 bases lay between the germline ends. From germline, CDR1 is MGHRA and CDR2 YSYEKL. DNA for the CDR3: TGCGCCAGCAGCCAAGAAAGGGGGACCTCCGAGGCCCAGCATTTT. Its translation is CASSQERGTSEAQHF.

CDR3: CASSPPSGCPGQGFGYTF. The CDR3, as DNA: TGTGCCAGCAGCCCGCCAAGTGGATGCCCGGGACAGGGTTTTGGCTACACCTTC. This chain links TRBV21-1 with TRBJ1-2; the table's TRBD1 call for D was not verified on the DNA. TRBV21-1 is assigned pseudogene status. The CDR3 contains 18 residues.

Of note for this clone: Other nucleotide sequences from this sample produce the same CDR3. V is TRBV25-1 and J is TRBJ2-7; 10 bases match TRBD1. The CDR3 extends over 15 amino acids. V lost 1 base, J lost 7 bases, and 7 bases stayed unmatched. CDR1 is MGHDK and CDR2 is SYGVNS in the germline V gene. CDR3: CASSELGQGYYEQYF. The CDR3 DNA reads as TGTGCCAGCAGTGAATTGGGACAGGGGTACTATGAGCAGTACTTC.

The DNA for the CDR3 is TGTGCCTGGAGTGCTGGAGGTTCACCCCTCCACTTT. It specifies CAWSAGGSPLHF. The rearrangement joins TRBV30 to TRBJ1-6; D uncertain. Germline values: CDR1 GTSNPN, CDR2 SVGIG (reference sequence). The CDR3 has 12 residues. The ends were cut back, 1 base at V and 9 bases at J, with 7 bases in the middle.

This clone appeared a single time. The rearrangement uses TRBV6-1 and TRBJ2-2; the D is unclear. Trimming removed 6 bases at V and 2 bases at J, with 4 bases between. Germline V gene data show CDR1 as MNHNS and CDR2 as SASEGT. The CDR3 spans 12 residues. The CDR3 is CASRTNTGELFF. In DNA form, the CDR3 reads TGTGCCAGCAGGACTAACACCGGGGAGCTGTTTTTT.

The chain employs TRBV7-2 and TRBJ1-5; 8 nucleotides line up with TRBD1. The CDR3 runs to 14 residues. CDR1 and CDR2 (germline): SGHTA, FQGNSA. With V trimmed by 5 bases and J by 6 bases, 6 bases remained unmatched. The CDR3 DNA sequence: TGTGCCAGCAGCCAGGACAGGGCGGGTCAGCCCCAGCATTTT. It translates to CASSQDRAGQPQHF.

This clone was detected only once. The V call is TRBV7-2, the J call TRBJ2-5; D may be TRBD1 (6 bases). Germline assignment: CDR1 SGHTA and CDR2 FQGNSA. CDR3 size: 14 residues. V lost 0 bases to trimming and J lost 7 bases, with 12 bases between them. The CDR3 here is CASSLAPGELTQYF. The CDR3, as DNA: TGTGCCAGCAGCTTAGCCCCAGGGGAGTTGACCCAGTACTTC.

This clone was detected only once. The rearrangement joins TRBV18 to TRBJ1-2; a possible D gene is TRBD1 (5 bases). Trimming took off 3 bases at V and 3 bases at J, with 11 bases between the two ends. The V gene's germline CDR1 is KGHSH and CDR2 LQKENI. The CDR3 is made up of 14 amino acids. Here the CDR3 DNA reads TGTGCCAGCTCACCCGTGGACACTTACTATGGCTACACCTTC. It encodes CASSPVDTYYGYTF.

The chain employs TRBV20-1 and TRBJ2-5; the D gene is possibly TRBD2 (6 bases). This CDR3 spans 10 amino acids. With 6 bases removed from V and 9 bases from J, the gap between germline ends came to 11 bases. Germline V gene lookup returns CDR1 DFQATT and CDR2 SNEGSKA (reference sequence). In DNA, the CDR3 is TGCAGTGCCCAAGGGGACTCCCAGTACTTC. It specifies CSAQGDSQYF.

V is TRBV5-6 and J is TRBJ2-3, with 9 nucleotides matching TRBD2. The germline V gene has CDR1 SGHDT and CDR2 YYEEEE. The CDR3 is 16 amino acids. Trimming at V came to 4 bases and at J to 2 bases, leaving 8 bases not matched to a gene. CDR3 sequence: CASSVEGLAFTDTQYF. DNA of the CDR3: TGTGCCAGCAGCGTGGAGGGACTAGCTTTCACAGATACGCAGTATTTT.

The chain couples TRBV7-2 to TRBJ2-7, with a tentative D call TRBD1 (6 bases). Germline-derived CDR1 and CDR2 are SGHTA and FQGNSA. This CDR3 comprises 11 residues. V lost 5 bases and J lost 9, with 11 bases in between. CDR3 amino acids: CASSIQGRQYF. CDR3 coding DNA: TGTGCCAGCAGCATTCAGGGGAGGCAGTACTTC.

The genes are TRBV19 and TRBJ2-1, with 12 bases aligning to TRBD2. The length of the CDR3 is 15 residues. Germline trimming cut 5 bases from V and 7 bases from J; bases unmatched to any gene: 6. Per germline, CDR1 LNHDA and CDR2 SQIVND (reference sequence). The CDR3 sequence: CASSPLAGGPNEQFF. CDR3 sequence (DNA): TGTGCCAGTAGTCCCCTAGCGGGAGGGCCAAATGAGCAGTTCTTC.

The chain links TRBV19 to TRBJ1-5; 7 bases map to TRBD1. Germline CDR1 reads LNHDA; CDR2 reads SQIVND (reference sequence). The CDR3 loop spans 13 amino acids. V lost 8 bases and J lost 3; bases outside the gene matches: 4. The CDR3 DNA follows: TGTGCCAGTGGGACAGTGATCAATCAGCCCCAGCATTTT. It specifies CASGTVINQPQHF.

This chain connects TRBV13 to TRBJ2-5; possibly TRBD2 for D (5 bases). This CDR3 spans 14 amino acids. Germline V gene data show CDR1 as PRHDT and CDR2 as FYEKMQ (reference sequence). Trimming took off 5 bases at V and 3 bases at J, with 13 bases between the two ends. CDR3 DNA: TGTGCCAGCAGCCGACGGACGGGGAAAGAGACCCAGTACTTC. It encodes CASSRRTGKETQYF.

The CDR3, as DNA: TGTGCCAGCTCAGGCAGGGATACCTACGAGCAGTACTTC. Translation gives CASSGRDTYEQYF. The rearrangement links TRBV2 to TRBJ2-7, with D perhaps TRBD1 (5 bases). There are 13 residues in the CDR3. Deletions cut 8 bases from V and 2 bases from J, with 13 bases between. Germline CDR1 reads SNHLY; CDR2 reads FYNNEI.

The J gene is TRBJ2-4, the V gene TRBV29-1; D gene ambiguous. Per the germline V gene, CDR1 is SQVTM and CDR2 is ANQGSEA. Trimming took off 4 bases at V and 2 bases at J, with 9 bases between the two ends. This CDR3 is built from 13 residues. The CDR3 loop is CSVVVPTKNIQYF. The CDR3 DNA sequence: TGCAGCGTTGTGGTCCCTACCAAAAACATTCAGTACTTC.

This sequence joins TRBV10-3 and TRBJ1-5; 8 bases agree with TRBD1. CDR1 and CDR2 (germline): ENHRY, SYGVKD. This CDR3 contains 17 residues. After removal of 0 bases from V and 5 bases from J, the junction contained 9 bases not matched to a gene. CDR3 region: CAISESTGDRRHQPQHF. In nucleotides, the CDR3 is TGTGCCATCAGTGAGTCAACAGGGGACAGGCGCCATCAGCCCCAGCATTTT.

This clone has only a few counts. The chain joins TRBV15 to TRBJ1-5, with 8 bases that match TRBD1. This CDR3 is built from 14 residues. Trimming took 0 bases from V and 7 from J; bases not matched to a gene: 2. Germline V lookup: CDR1 LNHNV, CDR2 YYDKDF (reference sequence). The CDR3 is CATSRDSGGQPQHF. CDR3 coding DNA: TGTGCCACCAGCAGAGATTCAGGGGGCCAGCCCCAGCATTTT.